This T cell receptor beta chain is drawn from a study of T cell responses to AZD1222 COVID-19 vaccine. Findings and limits, study-wide: Clonal diversity was possibly underestimated, and white British individuals and females predominated among donors. Rises in breadth and depth of Spike-specific TCRs came after two AZD1222 doses.

The CDR3 totals 16 residues. The ends lost 4 bases at V and 3 bases at J; junction bases unmatched: 5. The germline CDR1 and CDR2 sequences are SGHRS and YFSETQ. Second-dose intervals of approximately 4 or approximately 12 weeks were pooled. Sequenced by immunoSEQ multiplex PCR; TCRdb stores in-frame clones only, minus some. The sample consists of about 84,000 clones, 75% to 95% of them appearing once. A single count supports this clone. Its specificity is not known. The origin of this receptor is an adult who received the AZD1222 COVID-19 vaccine. The sequencing here drew on peripheral blood, taken 28 days after the second AZD1222 dose. The chain recombines TRBV5-1 with TRBJ2-1; 12 bases match TRBD2. CDR3 loop: CASSLGLAGFYNEQFF. CDR3 DNA: TGCGCCAGCAGCCTTGGACTAGCGGGATTCTACAATGAGCAGTTCTTC.